Below, 12 T cell receptor beta chains from the same sample are listed, as sequenced in a study of response to subunit inactivated influenza vaccine. MiXCR, run by TCRdb on the RT-PCR reads, gives a single entry per CDR3 protein. Of roughly 540,000 distinct CDR3 sequences listed, 20% to 25% are singletons. The data were also submitted as part of a second study, on T cells expressing NK-cell markers. That paper notes: Researchers built TCR beta cDNA using 5'RACE template switching with UMIs.

The sequences come from CD4+ T cells sorted from PBMCs, collected 11 to 12 days after vaccination. These receptors were obtained from a man aged 50 or older who received an inactivated influenza vaccine.

The chain joins TRBV10-3 to TRBJ1-6; D call uncertain. Per the germline V gene, CDR1 is ENHRY and CDR2 is SYGVKD. V gave up 3 bases and J gave up 9 bases, with 9 bases separating them. The CDR3 covers 13 residues. CDR3 nucleotides: TGTGCCATCAGTGAACGGGAAACTTCACCCCTCCACTTT. Translation: CAISERETSPLHF.

This clonotype came up a few times. This sequence joins TRBV4-3 and TRBJ2-2; D tentatively fits TRBD1 or TRBD2 (5 bases each). The germline gives CDR1 LGHNA, CDR2 YSLEER. Deletions cut 0 bases from V and 3 bases from J, with 11 bases between. CDR3 length equals 16 residues. The CDR3 sequence is CASSQDWGRDTGELFF. Here the CDR3 DNA reads TGCGCCAGCAGCCAAGATTGGGGGAGAGACACCGGGGAGCTGTTTTTT.

A remark on this clonotype: A read error may be the cause here, since a much bigger clone is one base away. The genes are TRBV28 and TRBJ2-3; no firm D call. The germline CDR1 and CDR2 sequences are MDHEN and SYDVKM. Trimming cost V 1 base and J 7 bases, with 6 bases left between them. The length of the CDR3 is 12 residues. The CDR3 bases are TGTGCCAGCAGTTTATACGGCTATACGCAGTATTTT. Protein: CASSLYGYTQYF.

The chain carries TRBV12-3 or TRBV12-4 and TRBJ1-2, with D maybe TRBD1 (5 bases). The ends were cut back, 5 bases at V and 5 bases at J, with 9 bases in the middle. This CDR3 region has 12 residues. The CDR3 region is CASSTGPYGYTF. The CDR3 DNA follows: TGTGCCAGCAGTACAGGCCCTTATGGCTACACCTTC.

This clonotype appeared a few times. This chain uses TRBV28 with TRBJ1-2, with a weak D call TRBD1 (5 bases). V lost 3 bases and J lost 1, with 15 bases in between. Germline V gene sequence: CDR1 MDHEN, CDR2 SYDVKM. The CDR3 contains 16 residues. CDR3 nucleotides: TGTGCCAGCAGTTTTAGTGGGACCTCGTTTAACTATGGCTACACCTTC. Translation gives CASSFSGTSFNYGYTF.

This clonotype has only a few counts. The chain couples TRBV11-2 to TRBJ1-2, with D possibly TRBD1 on 5 matching bases. CDR3 length: 14 amino acids. Trimming pared 3 bases from V and 1 base from J, leaving 9 bases between. Per germline, CDR1 SGHAT and CDR2 FQNNGV. The DNA of the CDR3 is TGTGCCAGCAGCTTCCGCGGGGGTAACTATGGCTACACCTTC. This encodes CASSFRGGNYGYTF.

This clonotype was recorded a few times. V and J are TRBV4-2 and TRBJ2-3; 14 positions agree with TRBD2. Germline V CDR1 and CDR2: LGHNA, YNFKEQ. The CDR3 spans 19 residues. V lost 4 bases, J lost 4 bases, and 13 bases stayed unmatched. CDR3 nucleotide sequence: TGTGCCAGCAGCCGACTGGGACTAGCGGGAGCTGCGGTGTCAGATACGCAGTATTTT. The encoded protein is CASSRLGLAGAAVSDTQYF.

The chain combines TRBV6-1 with TRBJ1-1; the D is unclear. Germline V gene lookup returns CDR1 MNHNS and CDR2 SASEGT. V was clipped by 2 bases and J by 7 bases, with 11 bases between them. This CDR3 has 13 residues. The CDR3 here is CASSELLGGEAFF. As DNA, the CDR3 is TGTGCCAGCAGTGAACTTCTGGGAGGTGAAGCTTTCTTT.

In its sample, this clonotype was seen a few times. The chain links TRBV20-1 to TRBJ2-4, with a possible D match to TRBD1 (5 bases). Trimming took off 2 bases at V and 2 bases at J, with 7 bases between the two ends. Germline CDR1 DFQATT, CDR2 SNEGSKA (reference sequence). CDR3 size: 13 residues. The CDR3, as DNA: TGCAGTGCTAGACAGGGAACCAAAAACATTCAGTACTTC. Protein sequence: CSARQGTKNIQYF.

The J gene is TRBJ1-2, the V gene TRBV29-1; D remains unclear. The CDR3 has 12 residues. The germline CDR1 and CDR2 sequences are SQVTM and ANQGSEA. Trimming removed 4 bases at V and 4 bases at J, with 10 bases between. In nucleotides, the CDR3 is TGCAGCGTTGGAGGCCAGCTCTATGGCTACACCTTC. Translation: CSVGGQLYGYTF.

This clonotype was seen more than once but under ten times. The chain combines TRBV7-8 with TRBJ2-1; tentatively, D is TRBD2 (6 bases). This CDR3 spans 19 amino acids. Trimming shortened V by 1 base and J by 0 bases, and 19 bases separated the two germline ends. The germline CDR1 and CDR2 sequences are SGHVS and FQNEAQ. CDR3 region: CASSLVAGSGASSYNEQFF. The CDR3 DNA follows: TGTGCCAGCAGCTTAGTGGCGGGGTCCGGGGCAAGCTCCTACAATGAGCAGTTCTTC. Full variable domain (missing parts from reference TRBV7-8 and TRBJ2-1): GAGVSQSPRYKVAKRGQDVALRCDPISGHVSLFWYQQALGQGPEFLTYFQNEAQLDKSGLPSDRFFAERPEGSVSTLKIQRTQQEDSAVYLCASSLVAGSGASSYNEQFFGPGTRLTVL.

The gene calls are TRBV24-1 and TRBJ1-1; D is undetermined. CDR3 length: 13 amino acids. CDR1 is KGHDR, CDR2 SFDVKD, per germline. Between the trimmed V and J ends, which lost 0 bases and 7 bases, there was a span of 8 bases. In nucleotides, the CDR3 is TGTGCCACCAGTGATTTGCGACGGGGTGAAGCTTTCTTT. This gives the protein CATSDLRRGEAFF.